These T cell receptor beta chains were read from a single sample in a study of blood T cells in healthy people across ages. TCRdb called the 5' RACE reads again in MiXCR, with one record for every CDR3 protein. The sample records about 1.8 million distinct CDR3 sequences, less than 50% being singletons. The sequencing input was blood. These receptors all come from a woman aged 40 to 55 in good health. Both conserved end residues are part of each CDR3.

cdr3_aa | v_call | cdr3_length | j_call
CASSLGAGGVYEQYF | TRBV7-2 | 15 | TRBJ2-7
CASSYHLPQDRAYGYTF | TRBV6-5 | 17 | TRBJ1-2
CASSLTGTSADEQFF | TRBV27 | 15 | TRBJ2-1
CSVEEDWSSGANVLTF | TRBV29-1 | 16 | TRBJ2-6
CASSLTRGVWSLAKNIQYF | TRBV28 | 19 | TRBJ2-4
CASSHYTGAFYEQYF | TRBV7-2 | 15 | TRBJ2-7
CASSSPTGNSNYGYTF | TRBV7-9 | 16 | TRBJ1-2
CASSQDLWDRGYRSPLHF | TRBV14 | 18 | TRBJ1-6
CASSLDSRLYEQYF | TRBV7-2 | 14 | TRBJ2-7
CASSPLVLIGELFF | TRBV7-2 | 14 | TRBJ2-2
CASTRSGGVYNEQFF | TRBV6-2/TRBV6-3 | 15 | TRBJ2-1
CSALGRLYEQYF | TRBV20-1 | 12 | TRBJ2-7
CASSFLAGMYNEQFF | TRBV5-1 | 15 | TRBJ2-1
CASSQSTGRTTDTQYF | TRBV4-1 | 16 | TRBJ2-3
CAGREGQGEVGNQPQHF | TRBV21-1 | 17 | TRBJ1-5
CASRRERGETQYF | TRBV5-1 | 13 | TRBJ2-5
CASRYDRAYNEQFF | TRBV7-3 | 14 | TRBJ2-1
CSAREKTRTASYEQYF | TRBV20-1 | 16 | TRBJ2-7
CASQTGTAQETQYF | TRBV18 | 14 | TRBJ2-5
CASSQASGDYYNEQFF | TRBV4-2 | 16 | TRBJ2-1
CASSFPDRKGETQYF | TRBV12-3/TRBV12-4 | 15 | TRBJ2-5
CSARLDRTPYGYTF | TRBV20-1 | 14 | TRBJ1-2
CASRQTLNYGYTF | TRBV5-1 | 13 | TRBJ1-2
CASSWRRGALTDTQYF | TRBV5-6 | 16 | TRBJ2-3
CSASPLVVYEQYF | TRBV20-1 | 13 | TRBJ2-7
CASSGGSGPNSPLHF | TRBV2 | 15 | TRBJ1-6